This T cell receptor beta chain was sequenced for a study of radiotherapy plus CTLA-4 blockade in lung cancer. Overall study: Objective responses were seen in under 20% of patients, disease control in over 25%. Study-wide results and caveats: Tumor-origin TCR clones grew in blood after radiotherapy plus ipilimumab.

Notes on this clone: Its specificity is not known.

Per the germline V gene, CDR1 is SGHAT and CDR2 is FQNNGV. The CDR3 is 14 residues long. The V and J ends lost 5 bases and 6 bases, in that order; junction bases with no gene match: 10. TCRdb keeps only in-frame clones here, not all; method: immunoSEQ multiplex PCR. The data show tens of thousands of clones, with 75% to 85% seen just once and roughly 4% held by the top ten. Specimen: peripheral blood, collected from a patient treated with radiotherapy plus ipilimumab. The V gene is TRBV11-2, the J gene TRBJ2-7, with TRBD1 matching over 7 bases. This clonotype was obtained from a human donor with non-small cell lung cancer who had a partial response to radiotherapy plus ipilimumab. In DNA form, the CDR3 reads TGTGCCAGCAGCCCGCCTGGGACAGTGCGCGAGCAGTACTTC. This translates into CASSPPGTVREQYF.